The entry below describes one T cell receptor (beta chain). Its matching antigen is unknown. The data belong to a study of blood T cells in healthy people across ages. Findings of the study overall: Per-million-T-cell TCR beta diversity fell roughly linearly with age.

Together with a sample-barcoded 5' primer, a J-beta primer mix was included in a second PCR lasting about 6 to 11 cycles. Every single cDNA molecule received a tag from a template-switch adaptor with 12 random nucleotides. TCRdb reprocessed the 5' RACE reads via MiXCR and lists one record per CDR3 protein. The sample includes under 1,000,000 distinct CDR3 sequences, around 50% of them seen just once. Trimming pared 1 base from V and 6 bases from J, leaving 14 bases between. Germline V gene sequence: CDR1 SGHRS, CDR2 YFSETQ. The CDR3 consists of 14 residues. The sequenced sample consisted of blood. The V and J genes are TRBV5-1 and TRBJ2-7; D is possibly TRBD1 or TRBD2 (6 bases each). This TCR was sampled from a man older than 75 in good health. Here the CDR3 reads CASSLTGEGGEQYF. The CDR3 coding sequence is TGCGCCAGCAGCTTGACGGGAGAAGGGGGCGAGCAGTACTTC.